This TCR beta chain was recovered during a study of cytomegalovirus exposure and HLA in healthy donors. The overall study: A later analysis reported the 90 to 150 validation repertoires used the same platform as the 666 first-cohort repertoires. Study findings and constraints: In vitro assays verified that three CMV-associated chains recognized CMV antigens specifically.

There are 16 residues in the CDR3. Trimming pared 7 bases from V and 2 bases from J, leaving 15 bases between. Per germline, CDR1 SNHLY and CDR2 FYNNEI. As for this clone: Its target is not known.

Clones were read by immunoSEQ multiplex PCR, and TCRdb kept only the in-frame ones, dropping some. The data contain 110,000 to 150,000 clones, approximately 85% of them singletons. The sequenced sample was PBMCs. This rearrangement joins TRBV2 to TRBJ2-6; D is uncertain. This clonotype originated in a woman in her 30s in good health and CMV-seronegative. CDR3 in amino acids: CASTTLGPTGANVLTF. The CDR3 bases are TGTGCCAGCACGACGCTAGGTCCGACTGGGGCCAACGTCCTGACTTTC.